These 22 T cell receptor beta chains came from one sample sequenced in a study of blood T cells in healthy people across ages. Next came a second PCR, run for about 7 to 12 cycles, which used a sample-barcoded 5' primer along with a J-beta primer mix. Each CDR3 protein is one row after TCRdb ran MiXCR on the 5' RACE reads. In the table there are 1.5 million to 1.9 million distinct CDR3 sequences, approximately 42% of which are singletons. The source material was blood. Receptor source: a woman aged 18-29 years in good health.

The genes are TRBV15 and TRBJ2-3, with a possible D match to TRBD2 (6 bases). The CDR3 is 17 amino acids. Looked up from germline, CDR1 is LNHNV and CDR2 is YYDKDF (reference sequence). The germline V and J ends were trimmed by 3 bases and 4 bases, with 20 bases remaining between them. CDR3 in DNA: TGTGCCACCAGCAGGGGCGGGACTCAAGGATTGGCAGATACGCAGTATTTT. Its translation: CATSRGGTQGLADTQYF.

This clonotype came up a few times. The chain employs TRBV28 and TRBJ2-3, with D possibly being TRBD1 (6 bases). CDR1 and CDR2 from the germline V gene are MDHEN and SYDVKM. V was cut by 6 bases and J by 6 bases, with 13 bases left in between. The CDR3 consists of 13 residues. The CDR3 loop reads CASRAQGSDTQYF. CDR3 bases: TGTGCCAGCAGGGCCCAGGGGTCGGATACGCAGTATTTT.

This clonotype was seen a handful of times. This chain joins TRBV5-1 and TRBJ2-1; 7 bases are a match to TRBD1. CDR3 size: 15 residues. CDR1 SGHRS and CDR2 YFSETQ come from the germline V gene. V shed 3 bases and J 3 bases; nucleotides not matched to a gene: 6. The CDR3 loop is CASSSRDSVYNEQFF. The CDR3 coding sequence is TGCGCCAGCAGCTCCCGGGACAGCGTCTACAATGAGCAGTTCTTC. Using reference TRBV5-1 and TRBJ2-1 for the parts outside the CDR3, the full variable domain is KAGVTQTPRYLIKTRGQQVTLSCSPISGHRSVSWYQQTPGQGLQFLFEYFSETQRNKGNFPGRFSGRQFSNSRSEMNVSTLELGDSALYLCASSSRDSVYNEQFFGPGTRLTVL.

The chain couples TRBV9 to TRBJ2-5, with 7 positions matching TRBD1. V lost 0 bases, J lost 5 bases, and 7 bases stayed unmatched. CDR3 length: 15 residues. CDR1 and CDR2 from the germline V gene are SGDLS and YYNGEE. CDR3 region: CASSVATGAVETQYF. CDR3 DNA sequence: TGTGCCAGCAGCGTAGCCACAGGGGCTGTGGAGACCCAGTACTTC.

In DNA form, the CDR3 reads TGTGCCAGCAGCTTGATTGAAGCCGAGCAGTACTTC. As protein: CASSLIEAEQYF. The chain recombines TRBV5-6 with TRBJ2-7; D is unresolved. Germline-derived CDR1 and CDR2 are SGHDT and YYEEEE. Trimming took 1 base from V and 6 from J, leaving 8 bases between them. This CDR3 spans 12 amino acids.

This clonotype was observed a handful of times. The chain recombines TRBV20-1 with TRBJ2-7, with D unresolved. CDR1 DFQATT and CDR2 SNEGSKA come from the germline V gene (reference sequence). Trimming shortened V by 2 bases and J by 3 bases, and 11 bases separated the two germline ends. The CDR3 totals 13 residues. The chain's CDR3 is CSARTYNNYEQYF. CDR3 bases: TGCAGTGCTAGAACCTACAACAACTACGAGCAGTACTTC.

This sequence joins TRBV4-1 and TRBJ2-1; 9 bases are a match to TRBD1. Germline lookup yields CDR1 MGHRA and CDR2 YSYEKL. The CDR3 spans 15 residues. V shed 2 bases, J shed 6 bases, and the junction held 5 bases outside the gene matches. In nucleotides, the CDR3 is TGCGCCAGCAGCCAACAACAGGGGGCGCTCAATGAGCAGTTCTTC. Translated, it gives CASSQQQGALNEQFF.

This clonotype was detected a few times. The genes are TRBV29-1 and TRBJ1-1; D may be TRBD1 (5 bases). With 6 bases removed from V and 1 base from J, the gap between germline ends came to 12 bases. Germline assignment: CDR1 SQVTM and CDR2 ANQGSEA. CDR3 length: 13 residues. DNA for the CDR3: TGCAGCGTCCCGGGACGGAGGAACACTGAAGCTTTCTTT. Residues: CSVPGRRNTEAFF. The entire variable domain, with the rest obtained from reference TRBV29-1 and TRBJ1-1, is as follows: SAVISQKPSRDICQRGTSLTIQCQVDSQVTMMFWYRQQPGQSLTLIATANQGSEATYESGFVIDKFPISRPNLTFSTLTVSNMSPEDSSIYLCSVPGRRNTEAFFGQGTRLTVV.

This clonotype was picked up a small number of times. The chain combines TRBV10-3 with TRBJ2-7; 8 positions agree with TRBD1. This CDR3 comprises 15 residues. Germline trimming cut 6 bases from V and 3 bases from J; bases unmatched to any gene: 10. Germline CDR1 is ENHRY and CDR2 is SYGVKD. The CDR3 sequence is CAIRKTGAEVYEQYF. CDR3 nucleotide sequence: TGTGCCATCAGGAAGACAGGGGCAGAGGTCTACGAGCAGTACTTC.

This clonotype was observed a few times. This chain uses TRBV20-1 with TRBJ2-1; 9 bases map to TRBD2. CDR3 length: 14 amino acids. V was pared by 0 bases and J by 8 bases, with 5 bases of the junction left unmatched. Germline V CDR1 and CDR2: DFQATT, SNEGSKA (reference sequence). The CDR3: CSARERAGGYEQFF. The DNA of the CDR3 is TGCAGTGCTAGAGAGAGAGCGGGGGGCTATGAGCAGTTCTTC.

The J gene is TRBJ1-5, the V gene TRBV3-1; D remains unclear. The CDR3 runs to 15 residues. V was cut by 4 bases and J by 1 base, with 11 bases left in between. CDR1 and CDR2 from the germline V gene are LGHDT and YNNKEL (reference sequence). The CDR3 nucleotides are TGTGCCAGCAGCCCCACGTCCGGGAGCAATCAGCCCCAGCATTTT. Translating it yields CASSPTSGSNQPQHF.

CDR3 protein: CASANSWDYAQPQHF. In nucleotides, the CDR3 is TGTGCCAGCGCAAACTCTTGGGACTATGCCCAGCCCCAGCATTTT. This chain connects TRBV7-9 to TRBJ1-5; D perhaps matches TRBD1 (5 bases). Trimming pared 8 bases from V and 7 bases from J, leaving 21 bases between. The V gene's germline CDR1 is SEHNR and CDR2 FQNEAQ (reference sequence). CDR3 size: 15 residues.

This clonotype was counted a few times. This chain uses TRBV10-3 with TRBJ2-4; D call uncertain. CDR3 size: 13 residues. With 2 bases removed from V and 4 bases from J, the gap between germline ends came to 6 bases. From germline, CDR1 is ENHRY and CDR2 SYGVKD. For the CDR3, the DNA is TGTGCCATCAGTGAGGCCGGAAAAAACATTCAGTACTTC. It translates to CAISEAGKNIQYF.

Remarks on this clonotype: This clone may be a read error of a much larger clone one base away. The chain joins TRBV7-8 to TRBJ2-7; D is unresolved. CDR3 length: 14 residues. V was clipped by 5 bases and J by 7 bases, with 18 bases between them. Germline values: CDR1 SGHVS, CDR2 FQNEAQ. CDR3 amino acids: CASSIVAVYNEQYF. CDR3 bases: TGTGCCAGCAGCATAGTGGCCGTTTACAATGAGCAGTACTTC.

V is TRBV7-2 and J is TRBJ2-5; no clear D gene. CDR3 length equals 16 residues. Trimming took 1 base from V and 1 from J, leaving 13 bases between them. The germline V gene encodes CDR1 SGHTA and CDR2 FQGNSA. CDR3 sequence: CASSLETGRSQETQYF. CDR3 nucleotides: TGTGCCAGCAGCTTAGAGACTGGCAGGAGCCAAGAGACCCAGTACTTC.

The CDR3 DNA is TGCAGTGCTAGAGATCCTCGATCGCAAAACTATGGCTACACCTTC. It specifies CSARDPRSQNYGYTF. The chain joins TRBV20-1 to TRBJ1-2; the D is unclear. The germline V gene encodes CDR1 DFQATT and CDR2 SNEGSKA (reference sequence). V lost 0 bases to trimming and J lost 2 bases, with 13 bases between them. There are 15 residues in the CDR3.

CDR3 in amino acids: CAAGPPSTDTQYF. CDR3 DNA: TGTGCCGCCGGTCCCCCCAGCACAGATACGCAGTATTTT. The chain joins TRBV10-3 to TRBJ2-3; D remains unclear. The CDR3 runs to 13 residues. V lost 11 bases and J 0 bases, leaving 12 bases between the germline ends. Germline assignment: CDR1 ENHRY and CDR2 SYGVKD.

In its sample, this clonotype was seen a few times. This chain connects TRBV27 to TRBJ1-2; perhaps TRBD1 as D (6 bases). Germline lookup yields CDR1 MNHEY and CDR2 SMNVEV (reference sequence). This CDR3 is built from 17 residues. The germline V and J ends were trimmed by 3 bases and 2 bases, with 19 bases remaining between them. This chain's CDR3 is CASSFLGQGGRNYGYTF. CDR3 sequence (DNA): TGTGCCAGCAGTTTTCTCGGCCAAGGGGGACGAAACTATGGCTACACCTTC.

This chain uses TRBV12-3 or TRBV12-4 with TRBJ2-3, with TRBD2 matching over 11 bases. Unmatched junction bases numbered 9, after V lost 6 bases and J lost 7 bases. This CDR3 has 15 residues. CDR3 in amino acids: CASRQASGGMNTQYF. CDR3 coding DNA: TGTGCCAGCAGACAAGCTAGCGGGGGGATGAATACGCAGTATTTT.

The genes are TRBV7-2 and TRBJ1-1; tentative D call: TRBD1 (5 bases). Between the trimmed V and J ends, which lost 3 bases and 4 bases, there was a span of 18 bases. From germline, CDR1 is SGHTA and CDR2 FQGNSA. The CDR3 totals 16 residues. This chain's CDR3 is CASSFQSWGRGTEAFF. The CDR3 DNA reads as TGTGCCAGCAGCTTCCAATCTTGGGGGAGGGGCACTGAAGCTTTCTTT.

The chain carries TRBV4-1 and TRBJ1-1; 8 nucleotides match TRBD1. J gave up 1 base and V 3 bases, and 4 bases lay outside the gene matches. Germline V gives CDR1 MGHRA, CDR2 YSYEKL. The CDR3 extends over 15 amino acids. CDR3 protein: CASSHDGQGNTEAFF. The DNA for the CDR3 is TGCGCCAGCAGCCACGACGGACAGGGGAACACTGAAGCTTTCTTT.

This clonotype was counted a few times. Here the CDR3 reads CSARDEIALNEKLFF. The CDR3 DNA is TGCAGTGCTAGAGATGAGATAGCCCTTAATGAAAAACTGTTTTTT. The V call is TRBV20-1, the J call TRBJ1-4; no definite D call. The ends were cut back, 0 bases at V and 4 bases at J, with 12 bases in the middle. In germline, CDR1 is DFQATT, CDR2 SNEGSKA (reference sequence). CDR3 size: 15 residues.